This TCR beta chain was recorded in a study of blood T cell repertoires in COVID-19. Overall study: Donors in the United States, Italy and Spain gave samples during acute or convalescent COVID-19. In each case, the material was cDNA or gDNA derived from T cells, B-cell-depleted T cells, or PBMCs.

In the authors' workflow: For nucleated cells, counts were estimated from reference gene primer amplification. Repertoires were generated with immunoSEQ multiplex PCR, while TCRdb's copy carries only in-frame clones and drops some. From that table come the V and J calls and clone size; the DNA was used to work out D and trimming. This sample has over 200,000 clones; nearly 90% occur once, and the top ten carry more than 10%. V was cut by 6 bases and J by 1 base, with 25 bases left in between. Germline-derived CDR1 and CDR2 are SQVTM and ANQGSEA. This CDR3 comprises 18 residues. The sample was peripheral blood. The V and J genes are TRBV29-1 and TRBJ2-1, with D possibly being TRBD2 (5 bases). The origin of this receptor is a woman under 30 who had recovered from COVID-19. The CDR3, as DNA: TGCAGCGTCACCGCCGTTCAAGAGGGCCAAGGGTCCTACAATGAGCAGTTCTTC. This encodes CSVTAVQEGQGSYNEQFF.